A selection of T cell receptor beta chains follows, all from one sample in a study of human T cells and chemical hapten exposure. TCRdb passed the reads through MiXCR, listing each CDR3 protein once. The sample lists 120,000 or so distinct CDR3 sequences, 8% to 9.5% occurring once. The sample comprised whole blood. These receptors came from a human donor in good health. Some clones in this sample may be carry-over from other donors' samples. The CDR3 runs from the conserved cysteine through the conserved F or W. D genes are given only for firm matches. Expanded clones are given a class, and other clones once, few, many or no size at all.

few,TRBJ1-1,TRBV5-1,.,TGCGCCAGCAGAGGACCGCGGAACACTGAAGCTTTCTTT,CASRGPRNTEAFF
many,TRBJ2-7,TRBV5-1,.,TGCGCCAGCAGCCAGGCCTCCGGGTCTCGAACCTACGAGCAGTACTTC,CASSQASGSRTYEQYF
.,TRBJ1-5,TRBV7-9,.,TGTGCCAGCAGCCCTGGGACTTCCGAGGGCAACCAGCCCCAGCATTTT,CASSPGTSEGNQPQHF
many,TRBJ2-1,TRBV19,.,TGTGCCAGTAGTATGGAGGGGGGCCTCAATGAGCAGTTCTTC,CASSMEGGLNEQFF
many,TRBJ2-7,TRBV12-3/TRBV12-4,TRBD1,TGTGCCAGCAGTTTATCGGGCAAAGGGGGCAATTACGAGCAGTACTTC,CASSLSGKGGNYEQYF
many,TRBJ2-7,TRBV20-1,.,TGCAGTGCCTCGGGGACGGACTCCACTTACGAGCAGTACTTC,CSASGTDSTYEQYF
few,TRBJ2-1,TRBV11-2,TRBD2,TGTGCCAGCAGCGGCGGGACTAGTGACGATGAGCAGTTCTTC,CASSGGTSDDEQFF
few,TRBJ2-4,TRBV6-2/TRBV6-3,.,TGTGCCAGCAGTCGGGATCTAGCCAAAAACATTCAGTACTTC,CASSRDLAKNIQYF
many,TRBJ2-7,TRBV18,.,TGTGCCAGCTCACCACAGGACGGAGAATCCTACGAGCAGTACTTC,CASSPQDGESYEQYF
many,TRBJ2-1,TRBV7-9,.,TGTGCCAGCAGCCCGAGGACTACAAGCTCCTACAATGAGCAGTTCTTC,CASSPRTTSSYNEQFF
many,TRBJ1-5,TRBV6-1,.,TGTGCCAGCAAAAAAGATCAGCCCCAGCATTTT,CASKKDQPQHF
few,TRBJ1-1,TRBV20-1,TRBD1,TGCAGTGCTAGTAAGGGACAGGGGGTCACTGAAGCTTTCTTT,CSASKGQGVTEAFF
.,TRBJ2-2,TRBV29-1,TRBD1,TGCAGCGTTGAAGCTGCGGGACAGGTAGACACCGGGGAGCTGTTTTTT,CSVEAAGQVDTGELFF
.,TRBJ2-5,TRBV12-1,.,TGTGCCAGCAGCTTTGGACCCGTATCCGGGACTAGCGGGAGTGAGACCCAGTACTTC,CASSFGPVSGTSGSETQYF
.,TRBJ2-7,TRBV13,.,TGTGCCAGCAGCTTTTCACAGGGGGGGGACGAGCAGTACTTC,CASSFSQGGDEQYF
many,TRBJ1-5,TRBV10-3,.,TGTGCCATCAGTCTCCCCAATCAGCCCCAGCATTTT,CAISLPNQPQHF
.,TRBJ2-1,TRBV20-1,TRBD1,TGCAGTGCTCGATCCGGGACAGGGAAGATAAATGAGCAGTTCTTC,CSARSGTGKINEQFF
few,TRBJ2-7,TRBV27,.,TGTGCCAGCAGTTTCGCCGGGTCGGCTCGTGAGCAGTACTTC,CASSFAGSAREQYF
.,TRBJ2-7,TRBV18,.,TGTGCCAGCTCACCACGGGCACCGGGCGCCAAGCAGTACTTC,CASSPRAPGAKQYF